These T cell receptor beta chains were read from a single sample in a study of cytomegalovirus exposure and HLA in healthy donors. The data were produced by immunoSEQ multiplex PCR, yet TCRdb's version contains in-frame clones alone and is incomplete. The table records 150,000 to 200,000 clones, around 86% of them present only once. The sample consisted of PBMCs. The receptor source for this set is a man between 50 and 59 years old in good health and CMV-seronegative. Both conserved end residues are part of each CDR3. Fields, in order: CDR3 length, V gene, J gene, CDR3 protein.

17	TRBV10-3	TRBJ2-7	CAISVLRQGIPSYEQYF
15	TRBV28	TRBJ2-1	CASSLSAPSDFEQFF
15	TRBV19	TRBJ2-3	CASSTSPVSADTQYF
17	TRBV21-1	TRBJ2-7	CASSKYVASGDSNEQYF
16	TRBV7-9	TRBJ2-1	CASSLGRASIYNEQFF
14	TRBV25-1	TRBJ1-2	CASSDFTGDHGYTF
13	TRBV28	TRBJ1-1	CAADRELNTEAFF
17	TRBV4-2	TRBJ2-1	CASSQGTSGSAYNEQFF
15	TRBV5-1	TRBJ2-1	CASSRLAGEYNEQFF
13	TRBV7-8	TRBJ1-2	CASRQDGNYGYTF
14	TRBV6-1	TRBJ1-6	CASSGQGVGSPLHF
17	TRBV23-1	TRBJ2-6	CASSQEGEPSGANVLTF
12	TRBV2	TRBJ1-5	CASRDTNQPQHF
15	TRBV5-1	TRBJ2-1	CASSEGTGGFNEQFF
15	TRBV15	TRBJ1-1	CATSPFGQMNTEAFF
17	TRBV4-1	TRBJ1-2	CASRRLLGDIRSQGYTF
15	TRBV10-3	TRBJ2-5	CAISALDRVGETQYF
17	TRBV9	TRBJ2-3	CASSPLALLTSTDTQYF
17	TRBV4-3	TRBJ1-1	CASSQDLKNGGPTEAFF
13	TRBV9	TRBJ2-7	CASSVQRFGEQYF